Each of the 9 T cell receptor beta chains below was sequenced from the same sample in a study of T cells in Graves' hyperthyroidism and ophthalmopathy. TCR beta CDR3 regions were amplified from RNA transcripts. The HTBI primer set served for first-round RT-PCR of the TCR CDR3. A single record per CDR3 protein comes from TCRdb applying MiXCR to the multiplex PCR reads. The sample shows approximately 600,000 distinct CDR3 sequences, around 16% of them seen only once. The sample taken for sequencing was blood. The source of these receptors is a young woman with Graves' hyperthyroidism.

This clonotype was seen more than once but under ten times. V gene TRBV5-6 combines with J gene TRBJ1-1; D not certain. Trimming removed 0 bases from V and 3 bases from J, with 9 bases in between. In germline, CDR1 is SGHDT, CDR2 YYEEEE. This CDR3 region has 14 residues. As DNA, the CDR3 is TGTGCCAGCAGCTTGGCCATGGGCGACACTGAAGCTTTCTTT. It translates to CASSLAMGDTEAFF.

In this sample, this clonotype turned up many times. The rearrangement uses TRBV24-1 and TRBJ1-2, with 7 bases aligning to TRBD1. Germline CDR1 and CDR2: KGHDR and SFDVKD. The CDR3 is made up of 14 amino acids. V lost 5 bases to trimming and J lost 0 bases; unmatched junction nucleotides: 2. The CDR3 DNA follows: TGTGCCACCAGTGGGGACAGCTCTAACTATGGCTACACCTTC. Amino acids: CATSGDSSNYGYTF.

This clonotype was counted only a few times. This rearrangement joins TRBV19 to TRBJ1-1, with 9 bases fitting TRBD1. The germline gives CDR1 LNHDA, CDR2 SQIVND (reference sequence). The CDR3 is 13 residues long. Trimming removed 8 bases from V and 5 bases from J; junction bases left unmatched: 6. DNA for the CDR3: TGTGCCAGTTCGGGGACAGGGAGTACTGAAGCTTTCTTT. It encodes CASSGTGSTEAFF.

The chain has TRBV7-9 and TRBJ1-2; TRBD1 agrees at 8 bases. The V gene's germline CDR1 is SEHNR and CDR2 FQNEAQ (reference sequence). With 4 bases clipped from V and 4 bases from J, the junction kept 8 bases outside the gene matches. The CDR3 contains 15 residues. DNA of the CDR3: TGTGCCAGCAGCTCGGACAGGGATGGAAGCTATGGCTACACCTTC. As protein: CASSSDRDGSYGYTF.

This clonotype was detected a few times. The V and J genes are TRBV20-1 and TRBJ2-7; D possibly corresponds to TRBD1 (6 bases). This CDR3 region has 13 residues. Germline CDR1 reads DFQATT; CDR2 reads SNEGSKA (reference sequence). The V and J ends lost 3 bases and 6 bases respectively, with 15 bases between them. CDR3 amino acids: CSARSQGSREQYF. Here the CDR3 DNA reads TGCAGTGCTAGGTCACAGGGCAGCCGCGAGCAGTACTTC.

This clonotype showed up many times. The V and J genes are TRBV28 and TRBJ1-2; no clear D. V dropped 2 bases and J dropped 6 bases, with 16 bases sitting between them. The germline CDR1 and CDR2 sequences are MDHEN and SYDVKM. This CDR3 spans 15 amino acids. CDR3 sequence (DNA): TGTGCCAGCAGTTTAACGCAACTAACGGAGGATGGCTACACCTTC. This sequence encodes CASSLTQLTEDGYTF.

The chain has TRBV9 and TRBJ1-2; D perhaps matches TRBD1 (6 bases). CDR3 length equals 15 residues. The germline V and J ends were trimmed by 4 bases and 0 bases, with 13 bases remaining between them. Germline CDR1 SGDLS, CDR2 YYNGEE. CDR3 in DNA: TGTGCCAGCAGCCTTGGGGGGGCCACTAACTATGGCTACACCTTC. It translates to CASSLGGATNYGYTF.

This clonotype has ten or more counts. The rearrangement uses TRBV11-2 and TRBJ1-2; TRBD1 agrees at 8 bases. The CDR3 runs to 18 residues. The V and J ends lost 5 bases and 5 bases, in that order; junction bases with no gene match: 19. Germline V gene data show CDR1 as SGHAT and CDR2 as FQNNGV. The CDR3: CASSPGWTGTPVGYGYTF. In DNA, the CDR3 is TGTGCCAGCAGCCCGGGGTGGACAGGGACTCCTGTCGGGTATGGCTACACCTTC. The full variable domain, rest sourced from reference TRBV11-2 and TRBJ1-2, is EAGVAQSPRYKIIEKRQSVAFWCNPISGHATLYWYQQILGQGPKLLIQFQNNGVVDDSQLPKDRFSAERLKGVDSTLKIQPAKLEDSAVYLCASSPGWTGTPVGYGYTFGSGTRLTVV.

The gene calls are TRBV6-2 or TRBV6-3 and TRBJ2-7; possible D gene TRBD1, 5 bases. Per germline, CDR1 MNHEY and CDR2 SVGEGT. Trimming shortened V by 6 bases and J by 3 bases, and 12 bases separated the two germline ends. The CDR3 totals 13 residues. In DNA form, the CDR3 reads TGTGCCAGCAGCCGCAGGGCATTCTACGAGCAGTACTTC. Protein sequence: CASSRRAFYEQYF.